These 2 T cell receptor beta chains originate from one sample sequenced in a study of beta chain features in type 1 diabetes. Expressed TCRB transcripts got sequenced, as all isolated RNA was reverse transcribed. The method was immunoSEQ multiplex PCR; TCRdb's version includes in-frame clones alone and lacks a portion of them. Of fewer than 900,000 clones in the sample, about a sixth are singletons; the top ten hold about 0.025%. The specimen was naive CD4+ T cells from blood. Receptors originate from a woman aged 18-35 years in good health.

The chain carries TRBV18 and TRBJ2-7; D remains unclear. The CDR3 has 14 amino acids. Trimming pared 2 bases from V and 0 bases from J, leaving 8 bases between. The germline V gene encodes CDR1 KGHSH and CDR2 LQKENI. CDR3 region: CASSPAAYSYEQYF. CDR3 coding DNA: TGTGCCAGCTCACCAGCGGCCTACTCCTACGAGCAGTACTTC.

The chain recombines TRBV10-3 with TRBJ2-3, with TRBD2 as a possible D gene (6 bases). Trimming removed 11 bases from V and 1 base from J, with 16 bases in between. Germline CDR1 ENHRY, CDR2 SYGVKD. The CDR3 totals 14 residues. CDR3 in DNA: TGTGCCGCCACGGCGGGGTCGGGCACAGATACGCAGTATTTT. It is translated as CAATAGSGTDTQYF.